This T cell receptor (beta chain) was identified during a study of shared clonotypes between healthy human individuals. Selected positively for CCR7 and CD45RO-negative, naive CD8 cells excluded terminally differentiated effector memory CD45RA+ cells. Study conclusions and caveats: As a rule, naive subsets had a larger estimated richness than memory subsets.

Splitting of each subset's genomic DNA was done evenly across several immunoSEQ plates. The table came from immunoSEQ multiplex PCR; TCRdb's copy has only in-frame clones and leaves some out. Among about 2.1 million clones listed, about 92% were seen once. Comment on this clone: Antigen unknown. The same CDR3 arises from other DNA sequences in this sample as well.

CDR3 length equals 13 residues. Looked up from germline, CDR1 is MNHEY and CDR2 is SMNVEV (reference sequence). Trimming stripped 4 bases from V and 2 bases from J, with 9 bases between. This sequence originates from a man aged 18-30 years in good health. Some clones in this sample may be carry-over from other donors' samples. The sequencing input was naive CD8+ T cells from PBMCs. This chain links TRBV27 with TRBJ2-7; no reliable D call. DNA for the CDR3: TGTGCCAGCAGTTCGACTGGACCCTACGAGCAGTACTTC. As protein: CASSSTGPYEQYF.